The present entry profiles one TCR beta chain with its context. The data were taken from a study of shared T cell receptors in the human thymus. Repertoires were generated with immunoSEQ multiplex PCR, while TCRdb's copy carries only in-frame clones and drops some. The sample has hundreds of thousands of clones; approximately 85% are singletons. With 2 bases removed from V and 4 bases from J, the gap between germline ends came to 11 bases. This CDR3 region has 15 residues. Germline CDR1 reads MNHNY; CDR2 reads SVGAGI (reference sequence). The data also belong to a second study, concerning human thymus T cells. From that study: Healthy Finnish infants undergoing corrective surgery for congenital heart defects were the donors. Resections obtained during corrective heart surgery supplied the thymus tissue. Across thymic and blood repertoires, the usage of V and J genes appeared to be biased.

The chain uses TRBV6-6 and TRBJ2-2; D unresolved. Input material: thymocytes. The sequence derives from a girl under three years old with a congenital heart defect. For the CDR3, the DNA is TGTGCCAGCAGTTACGAGACAAGGTCCACCGGGGAGCTGTTTTTT. Translated, it gives CASSYETRSTGELFF.